This TCR beta chain is drawn from a study of identical twins' blood T cells. As for the study in general: Roughly 6 alpha and roughly six beta libraries together yielded 45 million or so reads.

TCRdb processed the 5' RACE reads anew with MiXCR; each CDR3 protein has one entry. The sample records fewer than 450,000 distinct CDR3 sequences, around 30% being singletons. This clonotype was counted at least ten times. Trimming stripped 3 bases from V and 6 bases from J, with 11 bases between. This CDR3 spans 13 amino acids. In germline, CDR1 is SGHVS, CDR2 FNYEAQ. The TCR comes from a woman aged 18-49 years in good health. Sample: PBMCs. The V call is TRBV7-6, the J call TRBJ1-2, with D unresolved. CDR3 nucleotides: TGTGCCAGCAGCTTTCAACAGTTAAATGGCTACACCTTC. The encoded protein is CASSFQQLNGYTF.